The 30 T cell receptor beta chains below come from one sample, sequenced in a study of monozygotic twins with inflammatory bowel disease. TCRdb reprocessed the 5' RACE reads; each CDR3 protein has one entry and no DNA is given. This table holds more than 300,000 distinct CDR3 sequences. The sample was blood. These receptors originate from a human donor with ulcerative colitis or Crohn's disease, or a healthy co-twin of an affected twin (not recorded which).

This chain uses TRBV5-1 with TRBJ1-5. CDR1 and CDR2 (germline): SGHRS, YFSETQ. This CDR3 is 13 amino acids long. The CDR3 reads CASSLYSDQPQHF.

This chain uses TRBV9 with TRBJ1-3. Germline V gene sequence: CDR1 SGDLS, CDR2 YYNGEE. The CDR3 has 15 amino acids. CDR3 region: CTSSVGRHPGNTIYF.

The chain carries TRBV19 and TRBJ2-2. Germline CDR1 LNHDA, CDR2 SQIVND (reference sequence). The CDR3 spans 12 residues. The chain's CDR3 is CASRGFSGELFF.

The J gene is TRBJ2-7, the V gene TRBV5-6; TCRdb designates TRBD2, a call that cannot be tested without DNA. The CDR3 runs to 18 residues. Germline loops: CDR1 SGHDT, CDR2 YYEEEE. The CDR3: CASSLTSGLQGRSYEQYF.

The chain combines TRBV5-1 with TRBJ2-7; TCRdb's assignment of TRBD1 cannot be checked, as there is no DNA. This CDR3 comprises 13 residues. Germline loops: CDR1 SGHRS, CDR2 YFSETQ. This CDR3 reads CASNRDNSYEQYF.

The genes are TRBV9 and TRBJ1-4; TCRdb reports TRBD1, a call that lacks DNA to check it against. From germline, CDR1 is SGDLS and CDR2 YYNGEE. The CDR3 has 14 residues. The CDR3 region is CASSVAQGGEKLFF. Combining the CDR3 with reference TRBV9 and TRBJ1-4 gives the whole variable domain DSGVTQTPKHLITATGQRVTLRCSPRSGDLSVYWYQQSLDQGLQFLIQYYNGEERAKGNILERFSAQQFPDLHSELNLSSLELGDSALYFCASSVAQGGEKLFFGSGTQLSVL.

The J gene is TRBJ1-4, the V gene TRBV7-2; TCRdb lists TRBD1, though no DNA is available to test this call. CDR1 SGHTA and CDR2 FQGNSA come from the germline V gene. CDR3 length: 16 residues. Here the CDR3 reads CASSLNRQGINEKLFF.

The V call is TRBV7-2, the J call TRBJ1-2. The V gene's germline CDR1 is SGHTA and CDR2 FQGNSA. The CDR3 spans 16 residues. CDR3: CASSLSAWETNYGYTF.

The genes are TRBV5-1 and TRBJ2-1; without DNA, the TCRdb call of TRBD1 cannot be checked. The germline V gene has CDR1 SGHRS and CDR2 YFSETQ. CDR3 length: 13 amino acids. The CDR3 protein is CASSLGPGGEQFF.

The chain uses TRBV11-2 and TRBJ2-5. CDR1 and CDR2 (germline): SGHAT, FQNNGV. This CDR3 has 13 residues. The chain's CDR3 is CASSLRYQETQYF.

The chain employs TRBV20-1 and TRBJ1-4; the TCRdb D gene call, TRBD1, has no DNA to confirm it. Germline V lookup: CDR1 DFQATT, CDR2 SNEGSKA (reference sequence). This CDR3 has 16 amino acids. CDR3 residues: CSARDVRGATNEKLFF.

The chain is built from TRBV12-3 or TRBV12-4 and TRBJ1-1; TCRdb calls TRBD1, which cannot be checked without DNA. The CDR3 sequence is 13 residues long. The CDR3 reads CASSPGQVGLAFF.

The rearrangement joins TRBV7-3 to TRBJ1-1; without DNA, the TCRdb call of TRBD1 cannot be checked. The CDR3 contains 14 residues. Germline V CDR1 and CDR2: SGHTA, FQGTGA. The CDR3 protein is CASSLTLGQTEAFF. Using reference TRBV7-3 and TRBJ1-1 for the parts outside the CDR3, the full variable domain is GAGVSQTPSNKVTEKGKYVELRCDPISGHTALYWYRQSLGQGPEFLIYFQGTGAADDSGLPNDRFFAVRPEGSVSTLKIQRTERGDSAVYLCASSLTLGQTEAFFGQGTRLTVV.

The V and J genes are TRBV9 and TRBJ2-2; TCRdb returns TRBD1, unconfirmable since there is no DNA. This CDR3 has 15 amino acids. Per the germline V gene, CDR1 is SGDLS and CDR2 is YYNGEE. CDR3 in amino acids: CASSVDGGLAGELFF.

The chain employs TRBV19 and TRBJ1-5; lacking DNA, the TRBD1 call made by TCRdb goes unchecked. This CDR3 is 15 amino acids long. Germline values: CDR1 LNHDA, CDR2 SQIVND (reference sequence). The CDR3 loop reads CASTAGAYSNQPQHF.

The chain joins TRBV18 to TRBJ2-7; the D call from TCRdb, TRBD1, cannot be confirmed without DNA. Germline V gene data show CDR1 as KGHSH and CDR2 as LQKENI. This CDR3 is built from 17 residues. CDR3 residues: CASSPFSLTGRSYEQYF.

V and J are TRBV7-6 and TRBJ2-1; there is no DNA to check the TCRdb D call of TRBD1. This CDR3 has 14 amino acids. CDR1 and CDR2 (germline): SGHVS, FNYEAQ. CDR3 sequence: CASSFRAGVNEQFF.

The gene calls are TRBV7-6 and TRBJ2-5; TCRdb names TRBD1, which stays unverified in the absence of DNA. The germline CDR1 and CDR2 sequences are SGHVS and FNYEAQ. CDR3 length equals 14 residues. CDR3 amino acids: CASSYGGGRGTQYF.

CDR3 residues: CASSPLDSYNQPQHF. The chain couples TRBV7-2 to TRBJ1-5; the D call of TRBD1 rests on TCRdb alone, since no DNA is present to check it. The V gene's germline CDR1 is SGHTA and CDR2 FQGNSA. The CDR3 runs to 15 residues.

This chain joins TRBV7-9 and TRBJ2-5; there is no DNA to check the TCRdb D call of TRBD1. This CDR3 has 16 residues. Germline-derived CDR1 and CDR2 are SEHNR and FQNEAQ (reference sequence). The chain's CDR3 is CASSFGDRGIEETQYF.

The chain links TRBV5-1 to TRBJ1-4; the TRBD1 assignment by TCRdb is unverifiable without DNA. In germline, CDR1 is SGHRS, CDR2 YFSETQ. CDR3 length equals 14 residues. The CDR3 loop reads CASCPTGWDEKLFF.

The chain joins TRBV7-6 to TRBJ2-5; the TCRdb D gene call, TRBD1, has no DNA to confirm it. The CDR3 is 14 amino acids. Germline V gives CDR1 SGHVS, CDR2 FNYEAQ. The CDR3 sequence: CASSYGGGRETQYF. Variable domain in full (rest from reference TRBV7-6 and TRBJ2-5): GAGVSQSPRYKVTKRGQDVALRCDPISGHVSLYWYRQALGQGPEFLTYFNYEAQQDKSGLPNDRFSAERPEGSISTLTIQRTEQRDSAMYRCASSYGGGRETQYFGPGTRLLVL.

The chain joins TRBV7-9 to TRBJ2-1. The length of the CDR3 is 17 residues. CDR1 is SEHNR, CDR2 FQNEAQ, per germline (reference sequence). CDR3 sequence reads: CASSFVLSPLTHNEQFF. Variable domain in full (rest from reference TRBV7-9 and TRBJ2-1): DTGVSQNPRHKITKRGQNVTFRCDPISEHNRLYWYRQTLGQGPEFLTYFQNEAQLEKSRLLSDRFSAERPKGSFSTLEIQRTEQGDSAMYLCASSFVLSPLTHNEQFFGPGTRLTVL.

The chain is built from TRBV20-1 and TRBJ2-5; TCRdb reports TRBD1, a call that lacks DNA to check it against. The CDR3 covers 15 residues. CDR1 and CDR2 (germline): DFQATT, SNEGSKA (reference sequence). The CDR3 spells CSATPSVSFQETQYF.

The V and J genes are TRBV12-3 or TRBV12-4 and TRBJ2-1; the TCRdb call, TRBD1, lacks DNA for checking. The CDR3 sequence is 15 residues long. CDR3 in amino acids: CASSLEGSYYNEQFF.

This chain connects TRBV29-1 to TRBJ1-5; TCRdb picks TRBD1, but there is no DNA to check that call. The V gene's germline CDR1 is SQVTM and CDR2 ANQGSEA. This CDR3 has 14 amino acids. The chain's CDR3 is CSVDAGGGGQPQHF.

V usage is TRBV15 and J usage is TRBJ1-1; TCRdb calls TRBD1, which cannot be checked without DNA. The CDR3 runs to 15 residues. CDR1 is LNHNV, CDR2 YYDKDF, per germline (reference sequence). The CDR3 spells CATRPRGGENTEAFF. Full variable domain (missing parts from reference TRBV15 and TRBJ1-1): DAMVIQNPRYQVTQFGKPVTLSCSQTLNHNVMYWYQQKSSQAPKLLFHYYDKDFNNEADTPDNFQSRRPNTSFCFLDIRSPGLGDTAMYLCATRPRGGENTEAFFGQGTRLTVV.

V usage is TRBV5-8 and J usage is TRBJ1-6; TCRdb outputs TRBD1, but without DNA this stays unchecked. Per the germline V gene, CDR1 is SGHTS and CDR2 is YDEGEE. This CDR3 comprises 15 residues. The CDR3 spells CASSRRQGRNSPLHF.

V gene TRBV3-1 combines with J gene TRBJ1-3; the TCRdb D gene call, TRBD1, has no DNA to confirm it. CDR1 and CDR2 (germline): LGHDT, YNNKEL (reference sequence). The CDR3 has 16 residues. The CDR3 protein is CASSQDPRGPGNTIYF.

The chain combines TRBV5-1 with TRBJ1-1; TCRdb indicates TRBD1, and absent DNA this call remains unverified. This CDR3 is 15 amino acids long. Germline lookup yields CDR1 SGHRS and CDR2 YFSETQ. The CDR3 loop reads CASSLMGDRGLEAFF.